This entry lists 9 T cell receptor beta chains sequenced from one sample in a study of cytomegalovirus exposure and HLA in healthy donors (dated 2017 in TCRdb). The library was generated by the immunoSEQ multiplex PCR assay. The multiplex PCR relied on a mix of 60 forward primers for TCR Vbeta segments and 13 reverse primers for TCR Jbeta segments. TCRdb's version of the immuneACCESS table is confined to in-frame rearrangements and falls short of the full clone set. An unresolved V gene accounts for under half of the shortfall where checked; the remainder is of unknown origin. The sample data list roughly 140,000 clones, and around 84% of these were observed just once. The top ten constitute about 2.6% of the sample. The sequenced material came from PBMCs. These TCRs come from a boy younger than 10 in good health and CMV-seronegative.

Here the CDR3 DNA reads TGTGCCAGCAGTGAGTCCGGCTCCTACAATGAGCAGTTCTTC. Protein sequence: CASSESGSYNEQFF. V usage is TRBV2 and J usage is TRBJ2-1; D uncertain. Germline V lookup: CDR1 SNHLY, CDR2 FYNNEI. The CDR3 contains 14 residues. Trimming cost V 3 bases and J 0 bases, with 6 bases left between them.

This chain links TRBV9 with TRBJ2-1; D perhaps matches TRBD1 (6 bases). CDR1 and CDR2 from the germline V gene are SGDLS and YYNGEE. CDR3 length: 16 amino acids. Trimming removed 1 base from V and 5 bases from J, with 16 bases in between. This chain's CDR3 is CASSVPQGSPHNEQFF. CDR3 nucleotide sequence: TGTGCCAGCAGCGTACCACAGGGAAGCCCCCACAATGAGCAGTTCTTC.

V and J are TRBV9 and TRBJ1-5; D uncertain. Trimming removed 0 bases from V and 4 bases from J, with 8 bases in between. Germline V lookup: CDR1 SGDLS, CDR2 YYNGEE. This CDR3 is 14 amino acids long. The CDR3: CASSVAPENQPQHF. CDR3 DNA sequence: TGTGCCAGCAGCGTAGCCCCGGAGAATCAGCCCCAGCATTTT.

The chain employs TRBV19 and TRBJ2-7; D perhaps matches TRBD2 (5 bases). This CDR3 region has 14 residues. The V end lost 2 bases, the J end lost 4 bases, and 12 bases lay between the germline ends. Germline assignment: CDR1 LNHDA and CDR2 SQIVND (reference sequence). The CDR3 DNA reads as TGTGCCAGTAGTATAAGAGGGAACTCGTACGAGCAGTACTTC. Protein product: CASSIRGNSYEQYF.

The J gene is TRBJ2-5, the V gene TRBV6-5, with 8 bases that match TRBD1. V lost 2 bases to trimming and J lost 7 bases; unmatched junction nucleotides: 0. The CDR3 sequence is 12 residues long. Germline CDR1 and CDR2: MNHEY and SVGAGI. The CDR3 nucleotides read TGTGCCAGCAGTTACCAGGGGGCGACCCAGTACTTC. It yields the protein CASSYQGATQYF.

In its sample, this clone was seen a few times. The V gene is TRBV5-1, the J gene TRBJ1-1; D is possibly TRBD1 (5 bases). Trimming cost V 0 bases and J 1 base, with 10 bases left between them. The CDR3 is 15 amino acids. Germline V gene data show CDR1 as SGHRS and CDR2 as YFSETQ. The CDR3 protein is CASSLGGGTNTEAFF. CDR3 nucleotides: TGCGCCAGCAGCTTGGGTGGGGGGACGAACACTGAAGCTTTCTTT.

The chain recombines TRBV5-6 with TRBJ2-7; 8 positions agree with TRBD2. V was clipped by 3 bases and J by 2 bases; unmatched bases: 16. Germline CDR1 SGHDT, CDR2 YYEEEE. This CDR3 has 18 residues. The CDR3: CASSSGRFPSGQAYEQYF. The CDR3 DNA follows: TGTGCCAGCAGCTCCGGACGATTCCCTAGCGGGCAAGCCTACGAGCAGTACTTC. Supplemented by reference TRBV5-6 and TRBJ2-7, the full variable domain reads DAGVTQSPTHLIKTRGQQVTLRCSPKSGHDTVSWYQQALGQGPQFIFQYYEEEERQRGNFPDRFSGHQFPNYSSELNVNALLLGDSALYLCASSSGRFPSGQAYEQYFGPGTRLTVT.

The genes are TRBV6-5 and TRBJ1-2; unclear D gene. The CDR3 is made up of 14 amino acids. Germline CDR1 MNHEY, CDR2 SVGAGI. V was shortened by 2 bases and J by 4 bases, with 11 bases between the two germline ends. This CDR3 is CASSYRTAVYGYTF. CDR3 nucleotides: TGTGCCAGCAGTTACCGGACTGCCGTCTATGGCTACACCTTC.

The rearrangement uses TRBV7-2 and TRBJ1-5; 12 bases agree with TRBD1. CDR3 size: 17 residues. J was trimmed by 2 bases and V by 1 base; bases with no gene match: 3. From germline, CDR1 is SGHTA and CDR2 FQGNSA. The CDR3 loop is CASSLVGTGGGNQPQHF. The CDR3 DNA follows: TGTGCCAGCAGCTTAGTAGGGACAGGGGGCGGCAATCAGCCCCAGCATTTT.